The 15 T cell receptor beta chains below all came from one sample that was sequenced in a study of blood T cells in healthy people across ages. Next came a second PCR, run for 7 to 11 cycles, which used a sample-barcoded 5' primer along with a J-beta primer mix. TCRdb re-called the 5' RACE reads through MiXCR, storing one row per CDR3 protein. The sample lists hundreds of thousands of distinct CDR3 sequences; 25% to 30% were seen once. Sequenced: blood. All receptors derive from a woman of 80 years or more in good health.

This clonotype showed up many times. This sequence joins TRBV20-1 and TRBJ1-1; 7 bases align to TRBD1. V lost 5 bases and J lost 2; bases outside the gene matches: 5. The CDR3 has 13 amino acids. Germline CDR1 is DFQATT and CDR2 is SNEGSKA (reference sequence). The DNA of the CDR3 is TGCAGTGCTCCGGACAGGAGCAACACTGAAGCTTTCTTT. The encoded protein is CSAPDRSNTEAFF.

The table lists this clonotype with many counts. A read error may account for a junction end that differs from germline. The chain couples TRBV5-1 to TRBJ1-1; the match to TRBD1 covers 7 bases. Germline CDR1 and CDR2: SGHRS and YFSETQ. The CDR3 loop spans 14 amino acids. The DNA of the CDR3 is TGTGCCAGCAGCCCCGGGACAGTGAACACTGAAGCTTTCTTT. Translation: CASSPGTVNTEAFF.

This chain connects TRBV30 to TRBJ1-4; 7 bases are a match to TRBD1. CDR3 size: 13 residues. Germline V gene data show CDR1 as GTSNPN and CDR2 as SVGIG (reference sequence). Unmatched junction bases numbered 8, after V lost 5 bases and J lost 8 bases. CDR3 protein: CAWGSEGGEKLFF. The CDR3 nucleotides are TGTGCCTGGGGTAGTGAAGGGGGCGAAAAACTGTTTTTT.

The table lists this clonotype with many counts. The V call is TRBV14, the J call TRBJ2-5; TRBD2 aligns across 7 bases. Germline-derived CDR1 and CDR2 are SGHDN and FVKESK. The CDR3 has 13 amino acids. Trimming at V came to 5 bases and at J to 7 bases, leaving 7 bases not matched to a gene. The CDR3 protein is CASSGGGSGTQYF. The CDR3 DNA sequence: TGTGCCAGCAGCGGCGGGGGATCGGGGACCCAGTACTTC.

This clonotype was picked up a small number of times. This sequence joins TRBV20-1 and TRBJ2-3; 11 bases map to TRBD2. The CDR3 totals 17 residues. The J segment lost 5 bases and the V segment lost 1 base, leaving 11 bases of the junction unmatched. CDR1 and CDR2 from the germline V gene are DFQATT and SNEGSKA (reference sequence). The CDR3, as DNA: TGCAGTGCTAGAGCGGGCTTTAGCGGGGGGGCTGAAGATACGCAGTATTTT. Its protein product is CSARAGFSGGAEDTQYF.

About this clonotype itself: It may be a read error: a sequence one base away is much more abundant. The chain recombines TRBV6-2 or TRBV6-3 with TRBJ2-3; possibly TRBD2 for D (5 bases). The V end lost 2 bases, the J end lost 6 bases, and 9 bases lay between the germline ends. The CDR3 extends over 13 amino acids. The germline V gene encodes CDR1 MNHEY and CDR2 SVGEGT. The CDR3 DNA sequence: TGTGCCAGCAGTTACGTCACGGGGGATACGCAGTATTTT. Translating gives CASSYVTGDTQYF.

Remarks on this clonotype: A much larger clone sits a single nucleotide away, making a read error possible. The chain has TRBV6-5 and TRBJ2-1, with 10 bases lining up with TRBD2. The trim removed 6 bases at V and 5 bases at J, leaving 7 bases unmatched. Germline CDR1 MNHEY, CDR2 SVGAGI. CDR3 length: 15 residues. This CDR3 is CASRWRAGGHNEQFF. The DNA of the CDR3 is TGTGCCAGCAGATGGCGAGCGGGGGGGCACAATGAGCAGTTCTTC.

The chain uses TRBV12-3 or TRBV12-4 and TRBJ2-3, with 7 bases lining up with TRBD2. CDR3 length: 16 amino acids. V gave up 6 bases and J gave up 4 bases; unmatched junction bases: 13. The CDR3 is CASSIWEGVGADTQYF. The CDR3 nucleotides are TGTGCCAGCAGCATCTGGGAGGGAGTGGGAGCAGATACGCAGTATTTT.

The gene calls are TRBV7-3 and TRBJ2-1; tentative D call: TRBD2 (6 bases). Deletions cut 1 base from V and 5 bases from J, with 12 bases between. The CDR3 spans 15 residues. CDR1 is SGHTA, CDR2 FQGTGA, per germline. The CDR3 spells CASSLRLAGHNEQFF. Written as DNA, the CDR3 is TGTGCCAGCAGCTTAAGGTTGGCGGGACACAATGAGCAGTTCTTC. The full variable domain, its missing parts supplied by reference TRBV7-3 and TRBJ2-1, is GAGVSQTPSNKVTEKGKYVELRCDPISGHTALYWYRQSLGQGPEFLIYFQGTGAADDSGLPNDRFFAVRPEGSVSTLKIQRTERGDSAVYLCASSLRLAGHNEQFFGPGTRLTVL.

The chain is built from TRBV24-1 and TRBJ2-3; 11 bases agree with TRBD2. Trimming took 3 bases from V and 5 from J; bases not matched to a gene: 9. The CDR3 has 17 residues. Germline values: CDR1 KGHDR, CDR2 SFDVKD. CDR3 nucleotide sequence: TGTGCCACCAGTGATCCCCTAGCGGGGGGAAAGGGAGATACGCAGTATTTT. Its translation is CATSDPLAGGKGDTQYF.

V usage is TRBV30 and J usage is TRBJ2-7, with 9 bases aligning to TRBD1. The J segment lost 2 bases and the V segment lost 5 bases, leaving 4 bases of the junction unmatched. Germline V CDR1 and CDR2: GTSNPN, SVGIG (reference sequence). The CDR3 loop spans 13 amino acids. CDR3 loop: CAWADRGTYEQYF. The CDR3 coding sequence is TGTGCCTGGGCGGACAGGGGAACCTACGAGCAGTACTTC.

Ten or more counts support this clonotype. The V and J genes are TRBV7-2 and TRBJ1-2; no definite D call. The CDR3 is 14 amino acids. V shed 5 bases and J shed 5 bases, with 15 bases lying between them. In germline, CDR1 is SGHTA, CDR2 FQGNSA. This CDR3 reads CASSPHDIKYGYTF. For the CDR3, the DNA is TGTGCCAGCAGCCCCCACGACATTAAGTATGGCTACACCTTC.

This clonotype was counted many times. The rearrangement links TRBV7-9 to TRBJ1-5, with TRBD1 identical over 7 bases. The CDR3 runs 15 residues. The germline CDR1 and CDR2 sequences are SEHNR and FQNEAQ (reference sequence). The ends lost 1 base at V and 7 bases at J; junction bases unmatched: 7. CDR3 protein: CASSLDAGGNQPQHF. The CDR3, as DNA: TGTGCCAGCAGCTTAGATGCAGGGGGTAACCAGCCCCAGCATTTT.

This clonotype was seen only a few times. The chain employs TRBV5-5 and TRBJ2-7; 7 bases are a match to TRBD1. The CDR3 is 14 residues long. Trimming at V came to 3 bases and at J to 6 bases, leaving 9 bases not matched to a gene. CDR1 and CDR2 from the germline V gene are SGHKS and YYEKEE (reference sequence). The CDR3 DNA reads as TGTGCCAGCAGCTGGCTCAGGGGGTCGCGCGAGCAGTACTTC. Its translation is CASSWLRGSREQYF.

The CDR3, as DNA: TGTGCCAGCTCCTGGGGCTCTCGAGTAAGCGCAGATGTGCAGTATTTT. Protein sequence: CASSWGSRVSADVQYF. The chain has TRBV12-3 or TRBV12-4 and TRBJ2-3; D possibly corresponds to TRBD1 (5 bases). Trimming stripped 8 bases from V and 11 bases from J, with 29 bases between. This CDR3 contains 16 residues.